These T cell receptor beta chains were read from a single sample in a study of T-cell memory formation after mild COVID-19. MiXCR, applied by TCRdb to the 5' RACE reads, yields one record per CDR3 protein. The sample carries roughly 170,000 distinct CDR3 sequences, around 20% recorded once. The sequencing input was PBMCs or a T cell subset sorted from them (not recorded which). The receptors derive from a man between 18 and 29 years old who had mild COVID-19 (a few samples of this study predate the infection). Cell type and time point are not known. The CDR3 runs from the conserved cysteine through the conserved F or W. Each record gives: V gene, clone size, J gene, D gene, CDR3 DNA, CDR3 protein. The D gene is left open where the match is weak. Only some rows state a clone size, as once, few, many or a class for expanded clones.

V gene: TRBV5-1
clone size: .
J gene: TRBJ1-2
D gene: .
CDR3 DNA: TGCGCCAGCAGCTTGGGACAGTTACTTCTTAACTATGGCTACACCTTC
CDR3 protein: CASSLGQLLLNYGYTF

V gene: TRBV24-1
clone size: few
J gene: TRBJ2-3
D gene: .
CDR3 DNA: TGTGCCACCAGTGATGAGGGGGGGGGCCGAGATACGCAGTATTTT
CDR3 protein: CATSDEGGGRDTQYF

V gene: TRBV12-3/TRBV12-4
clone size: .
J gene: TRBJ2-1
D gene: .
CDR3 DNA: TGTGCCAGCAGTTTTGGGCAGGGGAGAAATGAGCAGTTCTTC
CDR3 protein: CASSFGQGRNEQFF

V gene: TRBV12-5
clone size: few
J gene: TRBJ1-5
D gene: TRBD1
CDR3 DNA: TGTGCTAGTGGTTCAGGGGGTCAGCCCCAGCATTTT
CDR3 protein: CASGSGGQPQHF

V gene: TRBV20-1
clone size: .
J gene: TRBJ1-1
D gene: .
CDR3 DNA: TGCAGTGCTACCGCTTCGGGTCGGGGCACTGAAGCTTTCTTT
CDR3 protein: CSATASGRGTEAFF

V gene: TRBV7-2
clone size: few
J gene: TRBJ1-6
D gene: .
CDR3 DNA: TGTGCCAGCAGCTTAGAAAGGGCCGGTAATTCACCCCTCCACTTT
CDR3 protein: CASSLERAGNSPLHF

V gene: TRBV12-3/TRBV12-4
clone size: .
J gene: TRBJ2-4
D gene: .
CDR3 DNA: TGTGCCAGCAGTTTTGGGGTGAAAAACATTCAGTACTTC
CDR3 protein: CASSFGVKNIQYF

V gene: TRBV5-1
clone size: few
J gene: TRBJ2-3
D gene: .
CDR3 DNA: TGCGCCAGCAGCTCTCCCCCGGGAGGACAGGGCACAGATACGCAGTATTTT
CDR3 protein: CASSSPPGGQGTDTQYF

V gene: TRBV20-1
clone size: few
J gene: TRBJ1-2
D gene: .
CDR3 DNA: TGCAGTGCTAGAAGCGGACTCGGACGGGTTGGCAACTATGGCTACACCTTC
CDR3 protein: CSARSGLGRVGNYGYTF

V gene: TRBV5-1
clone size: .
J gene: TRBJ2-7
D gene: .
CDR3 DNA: TGCGCCAGCAGCGCCCTGGGGGGCGGCCACGAGCAGTACTTC
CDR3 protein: CASSALGGGHEQYF

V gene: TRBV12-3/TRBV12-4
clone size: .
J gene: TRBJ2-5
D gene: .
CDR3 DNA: TGTGCCAGCAGTCAAACCGAAAACCAAGAGACCCAGTACTTC
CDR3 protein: CASSQTENQETQYF

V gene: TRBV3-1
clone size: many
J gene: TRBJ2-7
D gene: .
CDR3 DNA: TGTGCCAGCAGCCAAAGAGGGGGGCCCTACGAGCAGTACTTC
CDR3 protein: CASSQRGGPYEQYF

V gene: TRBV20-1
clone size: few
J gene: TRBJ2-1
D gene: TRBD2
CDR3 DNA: TGCAGTGCTAGAGCTCCGCTAGCGGGGGTAGTAGGTGAGCAGTTCTTC
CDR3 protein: CSARAPLAGVVGEQFF

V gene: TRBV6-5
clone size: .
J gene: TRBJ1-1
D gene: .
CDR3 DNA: TGTGCCAGCAGTTATACTCGGAACACTGAAGCTTTCTTT
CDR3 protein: CASSYTRNTEAFF

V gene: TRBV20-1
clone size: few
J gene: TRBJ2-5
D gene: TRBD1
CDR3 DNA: TGCAGTGCTAGAGATTATACCGGGACAGGGCAAGAGACCCAGTACTTC
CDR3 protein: CSARDYTGTGQETQYF

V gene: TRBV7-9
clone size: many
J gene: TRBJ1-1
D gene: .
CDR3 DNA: TGTGCCAGCAGCTTGACCTTTTACAACACTGAAGCTTTCTTT
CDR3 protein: CASSLTFYNTEAFF

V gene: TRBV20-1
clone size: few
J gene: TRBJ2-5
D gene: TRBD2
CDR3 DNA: TGCAGTGCCCCTAGCGGGGGCAGAGAGACCCAGTACTTC
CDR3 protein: CSAPSGGRETQYF

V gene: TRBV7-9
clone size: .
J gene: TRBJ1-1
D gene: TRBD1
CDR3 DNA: TGTGCCAGCAGCCCGTTTCAGGGGGTGAACACTGAAGCTTTCTTT
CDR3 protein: CASSPFQGVNTEAFF

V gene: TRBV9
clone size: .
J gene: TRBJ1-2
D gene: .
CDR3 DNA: TGTGCCAGCACGCCGGGTTTCAACTATGGCTACACCTTC
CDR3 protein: CASTPGFNYGYTF

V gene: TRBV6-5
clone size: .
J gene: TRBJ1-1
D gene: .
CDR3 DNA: TGTGCCAGCAGTTACTGGTCGATCTTGAACACTGAAGCTTTCTTT
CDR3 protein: CASSYWSILNTEAFF

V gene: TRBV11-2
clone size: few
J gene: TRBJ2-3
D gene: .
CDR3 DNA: TGTGCCAGCAGCTTATTCGCAGATACGCAGTATTTT
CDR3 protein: CASSLFADTQYF

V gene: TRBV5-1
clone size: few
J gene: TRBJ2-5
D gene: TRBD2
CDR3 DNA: TGCGCCAGCTCACTACCGGGACTAGCGGGAGGGGAGACCCAGTACTTC
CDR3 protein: CASSLPGLAGGETQYF

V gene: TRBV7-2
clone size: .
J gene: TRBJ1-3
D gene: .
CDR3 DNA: TGTGCCAGCAGCTTAGCGGCTTCCTCTGGAAACACCATATATTTT
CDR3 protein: CASSLAASSGNTIYF

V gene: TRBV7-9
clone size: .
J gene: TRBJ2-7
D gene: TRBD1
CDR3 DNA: TGTGCCAGCGGGGAGACAGGGCCAGCCTACGAGCAGTACTTC
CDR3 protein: CASGETGPAYEQYF

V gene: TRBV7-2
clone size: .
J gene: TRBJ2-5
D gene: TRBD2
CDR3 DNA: TGTGCCAGCAGCCAGGGACTAGCGTGGGAGACCCAGTACTTC
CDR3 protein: CASSQGLAWETQYF

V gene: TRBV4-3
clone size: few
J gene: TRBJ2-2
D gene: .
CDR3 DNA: TGCGCCAGCAGCCAAACGAACACCGGGGAGCTGTTTTTT
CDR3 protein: CASSQTNTGELFF

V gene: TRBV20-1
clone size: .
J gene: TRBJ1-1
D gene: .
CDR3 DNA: TGCAGTGCCTCGAAGGGGGGGGCGTCTGAAGCTTTCTTT
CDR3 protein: CSASKGGASEAFF

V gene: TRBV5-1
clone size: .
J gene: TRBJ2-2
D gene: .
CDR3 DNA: TGCGCCAGCAGCTTGGTACGGCATAGGAACACCGGGGAGCTGTTTTTT
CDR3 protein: CASSLVRHRNTGELFF

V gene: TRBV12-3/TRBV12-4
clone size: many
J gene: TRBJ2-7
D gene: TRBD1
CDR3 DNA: TGTGCCAGCAGTTTTAGGACAGGGGGGCGCGAGCAGTACTTC
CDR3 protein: CASSFRTGGREQYF

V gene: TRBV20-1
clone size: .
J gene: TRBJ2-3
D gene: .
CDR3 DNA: TGCAGTGCTAGTCGTCCAGCCGGGGGAGATACGCAGTATTTT
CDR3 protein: CSASRPAGGDTQYF

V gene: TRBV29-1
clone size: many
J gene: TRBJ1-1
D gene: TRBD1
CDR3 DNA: TGCAGCGTTGAGGAGGGGGCGCGGACTGAAGCTTTCTTT
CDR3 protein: CSVEEGARTEAFF

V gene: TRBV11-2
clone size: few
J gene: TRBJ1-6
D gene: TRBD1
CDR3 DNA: TGTGCCAGCAGCGCCCGGACAGGGACTTCACCCCTCCACTTT
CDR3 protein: CASSARTGTSPLHF

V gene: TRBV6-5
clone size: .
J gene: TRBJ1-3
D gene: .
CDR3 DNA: TGTGCCAGCAGTTACACTGACAGGAGCTCTGGAAACACCATATATTTT
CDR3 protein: CASSYTDRSSGNTIYF

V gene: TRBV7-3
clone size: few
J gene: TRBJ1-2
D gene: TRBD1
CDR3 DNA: TGTGCCAGCAGCGCGGGACAGGGAGCTAACTATGGCTACACCTTC
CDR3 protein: CASSAGQGANYGYTF

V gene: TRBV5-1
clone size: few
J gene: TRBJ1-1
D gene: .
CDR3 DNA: TGCGCCAGCAGCTTGAGGGCGGGGTGGAACACTGAAGCTTTCTTT
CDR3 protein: CASSLRAGWNTEAFF

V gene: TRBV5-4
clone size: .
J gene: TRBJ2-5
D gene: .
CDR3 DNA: TGTGCCAGCAGCCTGGCGGTCAGGGTCCAAGAGACCCAGTACTTC
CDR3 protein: CASSLAVRVQETQYF

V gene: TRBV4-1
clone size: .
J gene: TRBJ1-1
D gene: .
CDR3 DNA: TGCGCCAGCAGCCAAGACAACAGGGAAATTGCTGAAGCTTTCTTT
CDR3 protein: CASSQDNREIAEAFF

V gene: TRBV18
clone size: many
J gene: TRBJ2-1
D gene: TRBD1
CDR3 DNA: TGTGCCAGCTCACCCGCGACAGGGGGCGATGAGCAGTTCTTC
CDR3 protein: CASSPATGGDEQFF

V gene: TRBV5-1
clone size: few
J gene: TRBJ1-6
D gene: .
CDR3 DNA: TGCGCCAGCAGCTCTCAGGCGTCGGGCAATTCACCCCTCCACTTT
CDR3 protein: CASSSQASGNSPLHF

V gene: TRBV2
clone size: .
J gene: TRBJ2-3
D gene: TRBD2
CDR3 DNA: TGTGCCAGCAGTGAAATTGTAGCGGGGGTGTCTGGCACAGATACGCAGTATTTT
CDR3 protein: CASSEIVAGVSGTDTQYF

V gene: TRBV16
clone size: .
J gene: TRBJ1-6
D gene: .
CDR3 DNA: TGTGCCAGCAGCCCGAGAGGGGCTTTTTCACCCCTCCACTTT
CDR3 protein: CASSPRGAFSPLHF

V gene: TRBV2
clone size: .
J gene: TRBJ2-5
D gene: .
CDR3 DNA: TGTGCCAGCAGTGAAGCGCTTCTGGAGAACCAGTGCTTC
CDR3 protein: CASSEALLENQCF

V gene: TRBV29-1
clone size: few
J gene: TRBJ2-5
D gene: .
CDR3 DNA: TGCAGCGTTGATATCATAGGGCTGGAGACCCAGTACTTC
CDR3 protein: CSVDIIGLETQYF

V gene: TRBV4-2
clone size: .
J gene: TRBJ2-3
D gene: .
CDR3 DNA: TGTGCCAGCAGCCAAGGAATTGGACTCCAGGGTACGCAGTATTTT
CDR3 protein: CASSQGIGLQGTQYF

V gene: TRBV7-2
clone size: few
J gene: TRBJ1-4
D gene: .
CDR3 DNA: TGTGCCAGCAGCTCCCGACGGCTTGAAAAACTGTTTTTT
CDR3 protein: CASSSRRLEKLFF

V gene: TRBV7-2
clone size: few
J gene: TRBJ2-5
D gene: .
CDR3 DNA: TGTGCCAGCAGCCTAGGGGATGAGACCCAGTACTTC
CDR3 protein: CASSLGDETQYF

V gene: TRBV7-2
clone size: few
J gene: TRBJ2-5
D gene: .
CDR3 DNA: TGTGCCAGCAGCACCGGGACTCAGACCCAGTACTTC
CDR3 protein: CASSTGTQTQYF

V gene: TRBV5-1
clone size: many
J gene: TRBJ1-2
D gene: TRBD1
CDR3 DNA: TGCGCCAGCAGCAGAGACAGGGGGCAGAACTATGGCTACACCTTC
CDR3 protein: CASSRDRGQNYGYTF

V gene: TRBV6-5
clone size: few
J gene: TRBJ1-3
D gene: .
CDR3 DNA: TGTGCCAGCAGAGCACGGGAGGCGGACACCATATATTTT
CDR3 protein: CASRAREADTIYF

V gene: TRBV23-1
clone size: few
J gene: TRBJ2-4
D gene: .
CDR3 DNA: TGCGCCAGCAGTCTTACAACAGGGCCCTACAAAAACATTCAGTACTTC
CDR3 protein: CASSLTTGPYKNIQYF

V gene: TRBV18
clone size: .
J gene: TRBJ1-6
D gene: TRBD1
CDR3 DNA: TGTGCCAGCTCGCGGGACAGCCGTTGGGGATCACCCCTCCACTTT
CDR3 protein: CASSRDSRWGSPLHF

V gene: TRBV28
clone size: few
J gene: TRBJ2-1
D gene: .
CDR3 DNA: TGTGCCAGCAGTTCAGACTTCACCTTCTCCTACAATGAGCAGTTCTTC
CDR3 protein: CASSSDFTFSYNEQFF

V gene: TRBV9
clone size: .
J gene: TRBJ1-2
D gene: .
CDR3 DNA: TGTGCCAGCAGCGTAGGGGGCAGAAACTATGGCTACACCTTC
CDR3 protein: CASSVGGRNYGYTF

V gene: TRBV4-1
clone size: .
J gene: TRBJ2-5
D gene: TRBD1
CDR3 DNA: TGCGCCGGCAGCCAGGGGGACACGCAAGAGACCCAGTACTTC
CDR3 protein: CAGSQGDTQETQYF

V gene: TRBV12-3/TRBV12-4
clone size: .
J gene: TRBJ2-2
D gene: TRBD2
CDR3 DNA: TGTGCCAGCCGACTAGCGGGGACATCCCTCACCGGGGAGCTGTTTTTT
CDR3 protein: CASRLAGTSLTGELFF

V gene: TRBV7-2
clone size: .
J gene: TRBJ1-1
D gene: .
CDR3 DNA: TGTGCCAGCACCCCGGGGGGGAGAGGCCCAGCTTTCTTT
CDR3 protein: CASTPGGRGPAFF